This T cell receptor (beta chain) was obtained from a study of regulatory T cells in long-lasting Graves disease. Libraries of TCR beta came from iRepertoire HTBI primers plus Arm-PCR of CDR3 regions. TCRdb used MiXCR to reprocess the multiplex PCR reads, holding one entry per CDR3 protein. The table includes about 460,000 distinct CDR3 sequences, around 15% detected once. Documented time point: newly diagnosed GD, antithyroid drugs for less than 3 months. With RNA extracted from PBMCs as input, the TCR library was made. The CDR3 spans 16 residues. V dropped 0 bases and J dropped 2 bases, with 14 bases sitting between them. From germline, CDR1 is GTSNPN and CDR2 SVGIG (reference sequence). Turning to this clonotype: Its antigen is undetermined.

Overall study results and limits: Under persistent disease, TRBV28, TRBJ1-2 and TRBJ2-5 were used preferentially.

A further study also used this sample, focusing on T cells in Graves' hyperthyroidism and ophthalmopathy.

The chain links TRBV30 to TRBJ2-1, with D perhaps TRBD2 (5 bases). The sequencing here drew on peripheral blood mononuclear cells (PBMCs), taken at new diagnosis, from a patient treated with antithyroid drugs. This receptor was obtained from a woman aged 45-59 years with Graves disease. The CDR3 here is CAWSVGSGGPYNEQFF. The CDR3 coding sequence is TGTGCCTGGAGTGTGGGGAGCGGAGGCCCCTACAATGAGCAGTTCTTC.